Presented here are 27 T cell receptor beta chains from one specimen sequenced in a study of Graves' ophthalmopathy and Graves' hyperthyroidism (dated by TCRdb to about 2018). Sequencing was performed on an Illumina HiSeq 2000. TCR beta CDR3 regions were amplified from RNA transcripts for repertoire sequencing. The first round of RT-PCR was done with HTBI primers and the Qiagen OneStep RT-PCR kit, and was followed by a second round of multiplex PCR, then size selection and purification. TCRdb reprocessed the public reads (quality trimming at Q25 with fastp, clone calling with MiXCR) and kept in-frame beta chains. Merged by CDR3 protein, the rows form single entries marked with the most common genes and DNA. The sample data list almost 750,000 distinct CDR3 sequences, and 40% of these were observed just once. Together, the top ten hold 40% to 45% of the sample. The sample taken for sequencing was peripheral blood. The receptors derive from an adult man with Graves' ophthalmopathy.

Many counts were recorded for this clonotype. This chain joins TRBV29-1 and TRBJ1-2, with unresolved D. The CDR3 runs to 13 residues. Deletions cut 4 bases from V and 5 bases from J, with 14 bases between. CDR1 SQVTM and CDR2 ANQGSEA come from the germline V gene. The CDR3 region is CSVGHSQGYGYTF. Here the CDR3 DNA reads TGCAGCGTTGGGCACAGTCAAGGTTATGGCTACACCTTC.

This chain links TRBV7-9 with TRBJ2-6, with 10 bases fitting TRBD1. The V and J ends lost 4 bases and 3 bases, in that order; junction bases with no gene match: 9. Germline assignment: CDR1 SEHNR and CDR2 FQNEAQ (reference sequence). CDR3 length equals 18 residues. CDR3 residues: CASSSAGTGDYGANVLTF. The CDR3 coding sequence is TGTGCCAGCAGCTCAGCCGGGACAGGGGATTATGGGGCCAACGTCCTGACTTTC.

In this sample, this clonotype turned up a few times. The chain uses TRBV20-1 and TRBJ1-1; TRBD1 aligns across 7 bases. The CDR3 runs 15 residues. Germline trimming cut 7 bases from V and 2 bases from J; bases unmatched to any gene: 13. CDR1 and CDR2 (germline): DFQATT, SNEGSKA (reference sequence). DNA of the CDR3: TGCAGTGTACGCCAGGGGGACTTAGGAAACACTGAAGCTTTCTTT. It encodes CSVRQGDLGNTEAFF.

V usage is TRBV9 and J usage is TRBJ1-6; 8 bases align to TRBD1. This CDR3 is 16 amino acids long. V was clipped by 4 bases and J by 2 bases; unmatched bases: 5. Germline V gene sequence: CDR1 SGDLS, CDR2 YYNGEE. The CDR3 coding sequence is TGTGCCAGCAGCCTCTCAGGGGGCACCTATAATTCACCCCTCCACTTT. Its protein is CASSLSGGTYNSPLHF.

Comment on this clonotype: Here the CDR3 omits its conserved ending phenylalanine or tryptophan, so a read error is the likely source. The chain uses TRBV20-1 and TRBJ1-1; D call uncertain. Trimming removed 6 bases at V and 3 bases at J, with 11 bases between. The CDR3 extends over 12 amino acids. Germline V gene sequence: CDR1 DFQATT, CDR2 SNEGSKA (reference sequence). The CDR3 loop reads CSAKVSDTEAFL. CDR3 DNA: TGCAGTGCCAAAGTTAGTGACACTGAAGCTTTCCTT.

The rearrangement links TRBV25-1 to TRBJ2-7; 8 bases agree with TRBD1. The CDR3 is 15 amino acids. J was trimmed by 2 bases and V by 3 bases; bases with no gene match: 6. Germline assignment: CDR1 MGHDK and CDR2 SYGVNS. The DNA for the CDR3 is TGTGCCAGCAGTGACAGGGGGCGGGTACCCTACGAGCAGTACTTC. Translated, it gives CASSDRGRVPYEQYF.

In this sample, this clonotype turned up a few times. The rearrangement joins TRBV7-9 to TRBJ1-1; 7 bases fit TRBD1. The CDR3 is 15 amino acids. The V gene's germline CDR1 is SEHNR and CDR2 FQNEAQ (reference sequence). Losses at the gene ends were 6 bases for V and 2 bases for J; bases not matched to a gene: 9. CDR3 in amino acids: CASSYPGTDNTEAFF. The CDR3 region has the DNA TGTGCCAGCAGTTACCCCGGGACAGATAACACTGAAGCTTTCTTT.

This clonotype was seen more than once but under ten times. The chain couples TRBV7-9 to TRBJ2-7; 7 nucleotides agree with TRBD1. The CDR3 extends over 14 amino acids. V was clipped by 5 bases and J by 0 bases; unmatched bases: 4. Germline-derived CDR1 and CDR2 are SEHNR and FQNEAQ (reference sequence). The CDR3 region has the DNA TGTGCCAGCAGCAACCGGGACAGCTCCTACGAGCAGTACTTC. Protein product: CASSNRDSSYEQYF.

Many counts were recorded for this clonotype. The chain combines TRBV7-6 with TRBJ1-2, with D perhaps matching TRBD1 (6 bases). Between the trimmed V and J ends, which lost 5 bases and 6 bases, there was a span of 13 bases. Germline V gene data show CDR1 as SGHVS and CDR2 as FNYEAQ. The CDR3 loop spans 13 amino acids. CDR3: CASSERQAHGYTF. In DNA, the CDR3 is TGTGCCAGCAGCGAGCGACAGGCCCATGGCTACACCTTC.

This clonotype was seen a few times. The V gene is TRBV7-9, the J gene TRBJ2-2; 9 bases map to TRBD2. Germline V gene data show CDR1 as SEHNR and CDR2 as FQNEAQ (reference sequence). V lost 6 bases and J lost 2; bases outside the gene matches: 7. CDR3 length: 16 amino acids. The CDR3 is CASSHLAGLNTGELFF. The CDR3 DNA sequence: TGTGCCAGCAGTCATCTAGCGGGACTCAACACCGGGGAGCTGTTTTTT.

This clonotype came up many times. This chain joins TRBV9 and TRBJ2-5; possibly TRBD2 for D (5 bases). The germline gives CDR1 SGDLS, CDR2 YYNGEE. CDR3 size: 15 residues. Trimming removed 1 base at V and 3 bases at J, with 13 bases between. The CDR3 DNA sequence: TGTGCCAGCAGCGTATACGGGATTTGGGAAGAGACCCAGTACTTC. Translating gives CASSVYGIWEETQYF.

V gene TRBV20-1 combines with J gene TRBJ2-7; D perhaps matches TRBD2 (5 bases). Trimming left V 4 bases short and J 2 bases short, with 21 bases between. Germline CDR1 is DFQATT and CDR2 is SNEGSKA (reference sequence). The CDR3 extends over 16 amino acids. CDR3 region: CSAIGLSSYLPYEQYF. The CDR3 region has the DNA TGCAGTGCTATCGGACTTAGCTCGTATCTTCCCTACGAGCAGTACTTC.

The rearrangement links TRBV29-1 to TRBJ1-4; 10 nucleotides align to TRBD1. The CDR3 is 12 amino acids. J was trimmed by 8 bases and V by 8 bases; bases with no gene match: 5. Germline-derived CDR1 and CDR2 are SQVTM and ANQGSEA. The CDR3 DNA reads TGCAGCTCCGGGACAGGGGACGAAAAACTGTTTTTT. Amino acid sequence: CSSGTGDEKLFF.

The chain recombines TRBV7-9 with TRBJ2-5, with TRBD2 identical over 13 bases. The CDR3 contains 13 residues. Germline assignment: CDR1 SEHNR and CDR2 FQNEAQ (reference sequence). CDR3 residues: CAGGTSGKETQYF. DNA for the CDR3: TGTGCTGGCGGGACTAGCGGGAAAGAGACCCAGTACTTC.

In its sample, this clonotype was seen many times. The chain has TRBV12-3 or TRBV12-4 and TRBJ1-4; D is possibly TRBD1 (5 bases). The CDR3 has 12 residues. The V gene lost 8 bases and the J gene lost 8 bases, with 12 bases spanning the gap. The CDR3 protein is CASRLGQEKLFF. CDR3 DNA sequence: TGTGCCAGCCGCCTGGGGCAAGAAAAACTGTTTTTT.

This CDR3 is CSSGLAGYEQYF. In DNA form, the CDR3 reads TGCAGCAGTGGACTAGCGGGGTACGAGCAGTACTTC. This chain joins TRBV29-1 and TRBJ2-7; 12 bases match TRBD2. The CDR3 has 12 residues. V lost 8 bases to trimming and J lost 4 bases; unmatched junction nucleotides: 3. CDR1 is SQVTM and CDR2 is ANQGSEA in the germline V gene.

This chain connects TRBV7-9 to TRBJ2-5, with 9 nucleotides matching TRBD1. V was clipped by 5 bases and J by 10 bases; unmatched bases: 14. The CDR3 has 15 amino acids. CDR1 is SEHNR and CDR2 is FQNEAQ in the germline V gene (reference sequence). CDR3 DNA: TGTGCCAGCAGCCCTCCGGGACAGGGAATTTTAATCCAGTACTTC. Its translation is CASSPPGQGILIQYF.

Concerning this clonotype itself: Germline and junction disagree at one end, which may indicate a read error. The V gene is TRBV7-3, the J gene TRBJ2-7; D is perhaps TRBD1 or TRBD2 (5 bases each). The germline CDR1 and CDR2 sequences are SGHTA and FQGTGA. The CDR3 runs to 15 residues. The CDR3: CASSLRRDLSCEQYF. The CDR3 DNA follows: TGTGCCAGCAGCTTACGCAGGGACCTTTCCTGCGAGCAGTACTTC.

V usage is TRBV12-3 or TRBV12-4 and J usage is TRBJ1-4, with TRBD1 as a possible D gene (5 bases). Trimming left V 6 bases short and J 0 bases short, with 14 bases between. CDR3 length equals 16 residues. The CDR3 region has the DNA TGTGCCAGCAGCCATCAGGGCAAAGCAACTAATGAAAAACTGTTTTTT. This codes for CASSHQGKATNEKLFF.

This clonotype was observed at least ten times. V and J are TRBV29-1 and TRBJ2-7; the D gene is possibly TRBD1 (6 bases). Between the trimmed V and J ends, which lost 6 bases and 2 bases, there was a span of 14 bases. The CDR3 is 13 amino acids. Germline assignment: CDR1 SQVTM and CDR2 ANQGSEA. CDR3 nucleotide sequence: TGCAGCGTAGCTGACAGGTTAACCTACGAGCAGTACTTC. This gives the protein CSVADRLTYEQYF.

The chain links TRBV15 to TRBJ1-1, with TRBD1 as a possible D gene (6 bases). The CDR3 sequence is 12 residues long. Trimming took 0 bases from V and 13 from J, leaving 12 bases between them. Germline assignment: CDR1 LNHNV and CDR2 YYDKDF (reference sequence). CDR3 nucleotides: TGTGCCACCAGCAGAGAACCAAAACAGGGTTTCTTT. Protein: CATSREPKQGFF.

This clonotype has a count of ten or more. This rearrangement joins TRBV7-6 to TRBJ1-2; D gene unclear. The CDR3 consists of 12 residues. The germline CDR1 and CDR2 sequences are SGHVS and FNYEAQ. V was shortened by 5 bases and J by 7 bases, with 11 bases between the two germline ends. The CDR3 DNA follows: TGTGCCAGCAGCCCGTACATGTCTGGCTACACCTTC. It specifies CASSPYMSGYTF.

DNA of the CDR3: TGCAGTGCTAGAGATCCGGCTAGCGTCTACGAGCAGTACTTC. Translated: CSARDPASVYEQYF. The chain carries TRBV20-1 and TRBJ2-7; D perhaps matches TRBD2 (6 bases). The CDR3 is made up of 14 amino acids. Trimming took off 0 bases at V and 3 bases at J, with 12 bases between the two ends. Germline values: CDR1 DFQATT, CDR2 SNEGSKA (reference sequence).

The DNA of the CDR3 is TGTGCCAGCAGTGACGGGGGGCGTGAGCAGTACTTC. Translated, it gives CASSDGGREQYF. The chain joins TRBV2 to TRBJ2-7; D is perhaps TRBD2 (7 bases). V was pared by 3 bases and J by 7 bases, with 10 bases between. CDR3 size: 12 residues. Germline CDR1 SNHLY, CDR2 FYNNEI.

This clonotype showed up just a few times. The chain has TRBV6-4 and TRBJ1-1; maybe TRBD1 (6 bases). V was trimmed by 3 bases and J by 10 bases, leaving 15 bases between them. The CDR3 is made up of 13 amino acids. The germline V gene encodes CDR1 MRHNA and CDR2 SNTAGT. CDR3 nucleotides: TGTGCCAGCAGTGAACTGGGGGCCGACCCAGCTTTCTTT. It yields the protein CASSELGADPAFF.

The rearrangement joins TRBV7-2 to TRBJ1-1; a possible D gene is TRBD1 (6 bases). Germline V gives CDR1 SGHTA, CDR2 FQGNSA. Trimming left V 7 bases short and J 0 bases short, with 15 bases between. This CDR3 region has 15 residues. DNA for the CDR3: TGTGCCAGCACCCCCATAGAGGGGGTGAACACTGAAGCTTTCTTT. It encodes CASTPIEGVNTEAFF.

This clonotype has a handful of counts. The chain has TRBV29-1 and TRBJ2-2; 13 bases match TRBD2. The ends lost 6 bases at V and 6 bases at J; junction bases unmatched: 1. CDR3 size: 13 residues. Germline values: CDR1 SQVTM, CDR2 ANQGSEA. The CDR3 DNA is TGCAGCGTGGGGACTAGCGGGGCCGGGGAGCTGTTTTTT. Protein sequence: CSVGTSGAGELFF.